This TCR beta chain was observed in a study of early T cells in non-severe SARS-CoV-2 infection. This clonotype was seen only a few times. V shed 2 bases and J shed 14 bases, with 16 bases lying between them. This CDR3 has 13 residues. TCRdb independently ran MiXCR on the 5' RACE reads; one entry per CDR3 protein. The table lists approximately 71,000 distinct CDR3 sequences, 12% of them singletons. The V call is TRBV12-3 or TRBV12-4, the J call TRBJ2-1; D perhaps matches TRBD1 (5 bases). The sequencing sample was made of whole blood. This receptor was obtained from an adult who was a healthcare worker with PCR-confirmed SARS-CoV-2 infection or an uninfected control (not recorded which). The CDR3 region has the DNA TGTGCCAGCAGTTTAAAAGTTGGACAAGGGGAGTTCTTC. Residues: CASSLKVGQGEFF.